This T cell receptor (beta chain) emerged from a study of immune heterogeneity within non-small cell lung tumors. Study summary: There was 1 tumor not otherwise specified, along with nine to eleven non-squamous carcinomas and several squamous cell carcinomas.

The V gene's germline CDR1 is SGHNT and CDR2 YENEEA. The CDR3 is made up of 15 amino acids. The V gene lost 8 bases and the J gene lost 0 bases, with 14 bases spanning the gap. Remarks on this clonotype: The antigen is unknown.

Template came from bulk tumor genomic DNA, at approximately 640 ng per sample. The authors collected several far-apart biopsies from each primary tumor during surgery. Surgery that was curative in intent was performed on patients with untreated, newly diagnosed non-small cell lung cancer. General study points: Identical dominant CDR3 beta clonotypes were found recurring across a patient's tumor sites, along with site-unique high-frequency clones. With an R of approximately 0.34, local T-cell clonality correlated moderately but significantly with local tumor mutational burden.

Amplification of TCR beta CDR3 was performed by multiplex PCR with 32 V and 13 J primers. MiXCR, run by TCRdb on the multiplex PCR reads, gives a single entry per CDR3 protein. Of under 15,000 distinct CDR3 sequences listed, roughly 23% were seen once; the top ten hold roughly 12%. The receptor comes from a man in his forties or fifties with non-small cell lung cancer. The sample consisted of lung tumor tissue. The chain recombines TRBV11-3 with TRBJ2-1, with D possibly matching TRBD2 (5 bases). The CDR3 here is CASGPLGSSYNEQFF. The CDR3 nucleotides are TGTGCCAGCGGCCCACTAGGGAGCTCCTACAATGAGCAGTTCTTC.